The 22 T cell receptor beta chains reported below all come from one sample, sequenced in a study of beta chain features in type 1 diabetes. The whole isolated RNA underwent reverse transcription, so sequencing captured expressed TCRB transcripts. Profiled with immunoSEQ multiplex PCR; TCRdb holds only in-frame clones, not every one. The sample yields some 660,000 clones, 11% to 15% seen once. Whole-study results and caveats: Moderate yet significant TCRB CDR3 shortening was seen in Type 1 diabetes patients in all four CD4+ subsets.

These receptors lack a known antigen. The sequencing input was naive CD4+ T cells from blood. The receptors stem from a man in his late teens or twenties with type 1 diabetes.

The sample holds a few counts of this clone. The chain joins TRBV15 to TRBJ1-2, with D perhaps TRBD1 (5 bases). The V gene's germline CDR1 is LNHNV and CDR2 YYDKDF (reference sequence). There are 15 residues in the CDR3. V gave up 0 bases and J gave up 6 bases, with 14 bases separating them. For the CDR3, the DNA is TGTGCCACCAGCAGAGAAATTTTCGGGGGTCATGGCTACACCTTC. This gives the protein CATSREIFGGHGYTF. Supplemented by reference TRBV15 and TRBJ1-2, the full variable domain reads DAMVIQNPRYQVTQFGKPVTLSCSQTLNHNVMYWYQQKSSQAPKLLFHYYDKDFNNEADTPDNFQSRRPNTSFCFLDIRSPGLGDTAMYLCATSREIFGGHGYTFGSGTRLTVV.

This chain connects TRBV25-1 to TRBJ2-4; no firm D call. Trimming stripped 7 bases from V and 6 bases from J, with 13 bases between. The CDR3 is 13 residues long. Germline V lookup: CDR1 MGHDK, CDR2 SYGVNS. CDR3 residues: CASTARLGNIQYF. The CDR3 coding sequence is TGTGCCAGCACTGCAAGGTTAGGAAACATTCAGTACTTC.

This chain joins TRBV29-1 and TRBJ2-3; the D is unclear. CDR1 and CDR2 from the germline V gene are SQVTM and ANQGSEA. The CDR3 extends over 14 amino acids. V was shortened by 4 bases and J by 4 bases, with 15 bases between the two germline ends. The CDR3 here is CSVAVVTVADTQYF. In DNA form, the CDR3 reads TGCAGCGTTGCCGTAGTCACCGTCGCAGATACGCAGTATTTT.

This clone has a handful of counts. This CDR3 reads CASSQNSWDGYTF. Here the CDR3 DNA reads TGTGCCAGCAGCCAGAACAGTTGGGATGGCTACACCTTC. The J gene is TRBJ1-2, the V gene TRBV6-5; D gene ambiguous. This CDR3 is 13 amino acids long. Germline CDR1 is MNHEY and CDR2 is SVGAGI. With 6 bases removed from V and 6 bases from J, the gap between germline ends came to 14 bases.

This rearrangement joins TRBV18 to TRBJ1-4, with unresolved D. CDR1 and CDR2 from the germline V gene are KGHSH and LQKENI. Trimming removed 2 bases from V and 0 bases from J, with 7 bases in between. The CDR3 has 15 amino acids. As DNA, the CDR3 is TGTGCCAGCTCACCAACCTTTGCAACTAATGAAAAACTGTTTTTT. Translation gives CASSPTFATNEKLFF.

The chain employs TRBV7-9 and TRBJ2-1; D is uncertain. Trimming took 6 bases from V and 9 from J, leaving 15 bases between them. CDR1 is SEHNR and CDR2 is FQNEAQ in the germline V gene (reference sequence). The CDR3 is made up of 13 amino acids. CDR3 residues: CASSSRPYGEQFF. Written as DNA, the CDR3 is TGTGCCAGCAGTTCCCGGCCGTACGGTGAGCAGTTCTTC.

The sample holds a few counts of this clone. V is TRBV5-5 and J is TRBJ2-1, with 8 bases that match TRBD1. CDR1 and CDR2 (germline): SGHKS, YYEKEE (reference sequence). The V gene end was trimmed by 3 bases and the J gene end by 2 bases; junction bases not matched to a gene: 1. The CDR3 totals 14 residues. As DNA, the CDR3 is TGTGCCAGCAGCTGGGACAGGCCCTACAATGAGCAGTTCTTC. Protein: CASSWDRPYNEQFF. The full variable domain, its missing parts supplied by reference TRBV5-5 and TRBJ2-1, is DAGVTQSPTHLIKTRGQQVTLRCSPISGHKSVSWYQQVLGQGPQFIFQYYEKEERGRGNFPDRFSARQFPNYSSELNVNALLLGDSALYLCASSWDRPYNEQFFGPGTRLTVL.

This chain joins TRBV7-2 and TRBJ1-5, with D maybe TRBD1 (5 bases). The CDR3 length is 14 residues. Germline CDR1 reads SGHTA; CDR2 reads FQGNSA. Trimming took 3 bases from V and 6 from J, leaving 12 bases between them. The CDR3 here is CASSFMGGSQPQHF. CDR3 bases: TGTGCCAGCAGCTTTATGGGGGGATCTCAGCCCCAGCATTTT.

This clone showed up just a few times. This rearrangement joins TRBV28 to TRBJ2-3; possibly TRBD1 for D (6 bases). V gave up 4 bases and J gave up 1 base, with 15 bases separating them. The CDR3 has 16 residues. Germline V gene sequence: CDR1 MDHEN, CDR2 SYDVKM. The chain's CDR3 is CASSSPTGRGTDTQYF. The CDR3 region has the DNA TGTGCCAGCAGTTCCCCGACAGGACGCGGCACAGATACGCAGTATTTT.

This clone was observed a handful of times. The chain couples TRBV4-1 to TRBJ2-1; 7 bases line up with TRBD1. Per germline, CDR1 MGHRA and CDR2 YSYEKL. Trimming removed 4 bases from V and 7 bases from J; junction bases left unmatched: 10. CDR3 size: 15 residues. Written as DNA, the CDR3 is TGCGCCAGCAGCCCCCTCTATGACAGGGTAAATGAGCAGTTCTTC. Encoded protein: CASSPLYDRVNEQFF.

This clone was counted only a few times. The V and J genes are TRBV9 and TRBJ2-7; TRBD2 aligns across 13 bases. Germline V gene data show CDR1 as SGDLS and CDR2 as YYNGEE. This CDR3 spans 15 amino acids. V lost 3 bases and J lost 5; bases outside the gene matches: 5. CDR3 sequence reads: CASSAGGLAGNEQYF. CDR3 DNA sequence: TGTGCCAGCAGCGCTGGGGGACTAGCGGGAAACGAGCAGTACTTC.

The chain joins TRBV2 to TRBJ2-5; D is uncertain. The V gene's germline CDR1 is SNHLY and CDR2 FYNNEI. CDR3 length equals 11 residues. V lost 2 bases and J lost 13, with 11 bases in between. For the CDR3, the DNA is TGTGCCAGCAGTGAAAATAATCCCCTGTACTTC. Protein product: CASSENNPLYF.

The rearrangement links TRBV6-4 to TRBJ2-7; D call uncertain. The germline V and J ends were trimmed by 5 bases and 4 bases, with 9 bases remaining between them. Germline V lookup: CDR1 MRHNA, CDR2 SNTAGT. This CDR3 is 12 amino acids long. The CDR3 coding sequence is TGTGCCAGCAGTAACGTGATGTACGAGCAGTACTTC. This codes for CASSNVMYEQYF.

This clone has more than one count but fewer than ten. Other DNA sequences in the sample encode the same CDR3. J is TRBJ1-5 and V is TRBV30; D gene ambiguous. This CDR3 is 13 amino acids long. Trimming took off 0 bases at V and 6 bases at J, with 9 bases between the two ends. CDR1 and CDR2 from the germline V gene are GTSNPN and SVGIG (reference sequence). The CDR3 loop is CAWSVQEGQPQHF. CDR3 in DNA: TGTGCCTGGAGTGTGCAAGAGGGTCAGCCCCAGCATTTT.

The chain has TRBV7-2 and TRBJ2-1; 7 nucleotides match TRBD1. The V gene end was trimmed by 2 bases and the J gene end by 0 bases; junction bases not matched to a gene: 10. There are 18 residues in the CDR3. Germline V gene lookup returns CDR1 SGHTA and CDR2 FQGNSA. In nucleotides, the CDR3 is TGTGCCAGCAGCTTAACGCGAGGGGGCGCCGGCTCCTACAATGAGCAGTTCTTC. Encoded protein: CASSLTRGGAGSYNEQFF.

This rearrangement joins TRBV7-2 to TRBJ2-3, with 10 bases matching TRBD2. The CDR3 totals 18 residues. V trimming: 1 base; J trimming: 6 bases; junction bases outside the gene matches: 13. Germline lookup yields CDR1 SGHTA and CDR2 FQGNSA. CDR3 loop: CASSLDPLAGGLPDTQYF. CDR3 in DNA: TGTGCCAGCAGCTTAGACCCTTTAGCGGGGGGCCTCCCCGATACGCAGTATTTT.

This clone was seen only a few times. The rearrangement links TRBV14 to TRBJ2-1; no clear D gene. The V end lost 2 bases, the J end lost 3 bases, and 2 bases lay between the germline ends. Per the germline V gene, CDR1 is SGHDN and CDR2 is FVKESK. The CDR3 spans 12 residues. CDR3 amino acids: CASSQNYNEQFF. DNA for the CDR3: TGTGCCAGCAGCCAAAACTACAATGAGCAGTTCTTC.

The chain uses TRBV9 and TRBJ2-3; the D gene could be TRBD1 or TRBD2 (6 bases each). The ends were cut back, 4 bases at V and 2 bases at J, with 17 bases in the middle. This CDR3 spans 16 amino acids. The germline V gene has CDR1 SGDLS and CDR2 YYNGEE. Here the CDR3 DNA reads TGTGCCAGCAGCCCCTTAGGGGGGAGAGACACAGATACGCAGTATTTT. This gives the protein CASSPLGGRDTDTQYF.

This clone was picked up a small number of times. The rearrangement links TRBV10-3 to TRBJ1-5; D remains unclear. V shed 0 bases and J shed 4 bases, with 7 bases lying between them. CDR1 and CDR2 (germline): ENHRY, SYGVKD. The CDR3 runs to 14 residues. CDR3 in amino acids: CAISESDRNQPQHF. CDR3 nucleotide sequence: TGTGCCATCAGTGAGTCGGACCGGAATCAGCCCCAGCATTTT.

The CDR3 is CAWSHRRVGRYTF. CDR3 sequence (DNA): TGTGCCTGGAGTCACAGGCGAGTGGGGCGCTACACCTTC. The chain has TRBV30 and TRBJ1-2; possibly TRBD1 for D (5 bases). The CDR3 consists of 13 residues. Germline CDR1 reads GTSNPN; CDR2 reads SVGIG (reference sequence). Trimming took 2 bases from V and 9 from J, leaving 16 bases between them.

This chain links TRBV7-2 with TRBJ2-7, with D possibly being TRBD1 (6 bases). CDR3 size: 14 residues. Trimming took off 0 bases at V and 6 bases at J, with 12 bases between the two ends. Looked up from germline, CDR1 is SGHTA and CDR2 is FQGNSA. The CDR3 loop reads CASSLANRVSEQYF. CDR3 nucleotide sequence: TGTGCCAGCAGCTTAGCTAACAGGGTTAGCGAGCAGTACTTC.

With regard to this clone: Compared with germline, one end of the junction differs, possibly owing to a read error. This sequence joins TRBV7-7 and TRBJ2-5; 7 nucleotides agree with TRBD1. Germline CDR1 and CDR2: SSHAT and FNYEAQ (reference sequence). This CDR3 has 15 residues. The CDR3, as DNA: TGTGCTAGCAGCCCGAGACAGGGACCTCAAGAGACCCAGTACTTC. Translating it yields CASSPRQGPQETQYF.